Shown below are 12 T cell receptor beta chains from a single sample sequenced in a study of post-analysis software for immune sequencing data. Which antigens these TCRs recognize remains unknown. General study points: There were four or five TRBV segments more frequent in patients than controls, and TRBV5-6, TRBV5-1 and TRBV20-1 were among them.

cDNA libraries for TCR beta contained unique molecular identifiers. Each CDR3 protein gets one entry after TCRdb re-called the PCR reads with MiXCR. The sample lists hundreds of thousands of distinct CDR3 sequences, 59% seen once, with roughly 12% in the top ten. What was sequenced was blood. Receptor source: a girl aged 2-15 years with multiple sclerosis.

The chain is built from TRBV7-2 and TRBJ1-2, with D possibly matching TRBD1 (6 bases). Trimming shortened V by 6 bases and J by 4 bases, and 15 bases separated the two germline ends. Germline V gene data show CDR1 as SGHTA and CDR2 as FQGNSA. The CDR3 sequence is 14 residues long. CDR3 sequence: CASRPGGAAYGYTF. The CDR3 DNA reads TGTGCCAGCAGGCCGGGGGGGGCGGCCTATGGCTACACCTTC.

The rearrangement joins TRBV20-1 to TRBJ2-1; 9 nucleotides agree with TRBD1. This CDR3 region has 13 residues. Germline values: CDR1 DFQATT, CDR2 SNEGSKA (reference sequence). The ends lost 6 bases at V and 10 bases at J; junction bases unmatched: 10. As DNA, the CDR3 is TGCAGTGCGGACAGGGGACGCGGGGTGGAGCAGTTCTTC. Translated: CSADRGRGVEQFF.

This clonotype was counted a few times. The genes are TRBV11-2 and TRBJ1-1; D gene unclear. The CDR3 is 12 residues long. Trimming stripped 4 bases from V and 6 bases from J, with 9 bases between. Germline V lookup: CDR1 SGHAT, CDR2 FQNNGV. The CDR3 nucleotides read TGTGCCAGCAGCTCCTATTCCCCTGAAGCTTTCTTT. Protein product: CASSSYSPEAFF. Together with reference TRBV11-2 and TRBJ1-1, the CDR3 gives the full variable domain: EAGVAQSPRYKIIEKRQSVAFWCNPISGHATLYWYQQILGQGPKLLIQFQNNGVVDDSQLPKDRFSAERLKGVDSTLKIQPAKLEDSAVYLCASSSYSPEAFFGQGTRLTVV.

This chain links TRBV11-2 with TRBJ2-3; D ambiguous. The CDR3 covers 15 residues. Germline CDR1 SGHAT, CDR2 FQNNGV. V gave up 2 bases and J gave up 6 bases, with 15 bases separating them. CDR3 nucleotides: TGTGCCAGCAGCTTATCCCCTAGTTCTAGGGATACGCAGTATTTT. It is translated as CASSLSPSSRDTQYF.

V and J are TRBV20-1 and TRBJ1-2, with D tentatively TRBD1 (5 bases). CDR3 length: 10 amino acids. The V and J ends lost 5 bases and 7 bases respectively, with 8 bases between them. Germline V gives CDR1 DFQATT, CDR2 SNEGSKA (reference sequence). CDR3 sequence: CSALGGGYTF. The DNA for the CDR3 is TGCAGTGCTCTGGGGGGTGGCTACACCTTC.

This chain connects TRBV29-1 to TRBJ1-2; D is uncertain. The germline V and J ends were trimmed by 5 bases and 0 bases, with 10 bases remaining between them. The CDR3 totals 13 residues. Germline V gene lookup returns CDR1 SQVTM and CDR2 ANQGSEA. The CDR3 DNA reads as TGCAGCGTTATGGCGGAAGCTAACTATGGCTACACCTTC. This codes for CSVMAEANYGYTF.

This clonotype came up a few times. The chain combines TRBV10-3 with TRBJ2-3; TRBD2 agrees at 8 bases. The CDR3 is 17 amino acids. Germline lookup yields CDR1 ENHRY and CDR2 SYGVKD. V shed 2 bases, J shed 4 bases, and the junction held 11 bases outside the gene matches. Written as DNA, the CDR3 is TGTGCCATCAGTGAGGTCGCGGGGGGAAGCTTCCCAGATACGCAGTATTTT. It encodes CAISEVAGGSFPDTQYF.

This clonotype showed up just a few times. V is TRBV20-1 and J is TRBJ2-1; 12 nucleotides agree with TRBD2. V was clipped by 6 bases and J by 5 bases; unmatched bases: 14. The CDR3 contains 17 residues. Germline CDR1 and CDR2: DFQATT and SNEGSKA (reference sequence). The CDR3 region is CSAPTLAGGLLDNEQFF. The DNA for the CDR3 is TGCAGTGCCCCGACCCTAGCGGGAGGGTTACTCGACAATGAGCAGTTCTTC.

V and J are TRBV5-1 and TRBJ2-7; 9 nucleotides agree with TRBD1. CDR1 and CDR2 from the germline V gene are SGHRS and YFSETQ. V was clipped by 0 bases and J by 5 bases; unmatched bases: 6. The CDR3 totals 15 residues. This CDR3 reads CASSLAGDRAHEQYF. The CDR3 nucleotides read TGCGCCAGCAGCTTGGCTGGGGACAGGGCCCACGAGCAGTACTTC.

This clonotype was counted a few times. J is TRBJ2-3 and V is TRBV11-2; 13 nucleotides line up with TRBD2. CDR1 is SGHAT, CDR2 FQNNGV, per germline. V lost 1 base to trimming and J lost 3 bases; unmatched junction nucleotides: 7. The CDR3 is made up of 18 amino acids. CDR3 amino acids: CASSLGATSGGRTDTQYF. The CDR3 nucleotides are TGTGCCAGCAGCTTAGGCGCGACTAGCGGGGGGAGAACAGATACGCAGTATTTT.

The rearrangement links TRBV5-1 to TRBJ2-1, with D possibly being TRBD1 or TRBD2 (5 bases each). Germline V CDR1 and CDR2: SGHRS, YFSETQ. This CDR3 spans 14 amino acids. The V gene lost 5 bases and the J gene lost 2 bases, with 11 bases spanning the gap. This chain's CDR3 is CASRGDDPYNEQFF. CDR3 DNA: TGCGCCAGCAGGGGGGACGACCCCTACAATGAGCAGTTCTTC.

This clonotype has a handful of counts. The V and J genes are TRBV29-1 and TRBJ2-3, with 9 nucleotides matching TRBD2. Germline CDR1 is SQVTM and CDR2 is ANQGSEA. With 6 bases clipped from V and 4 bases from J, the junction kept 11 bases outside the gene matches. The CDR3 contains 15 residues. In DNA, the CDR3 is TGCAGCGTCCCGGGGGGACTAGCTTATGCAGATACGCAGTATTTT. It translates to CSVPGGLAYADTQYF.